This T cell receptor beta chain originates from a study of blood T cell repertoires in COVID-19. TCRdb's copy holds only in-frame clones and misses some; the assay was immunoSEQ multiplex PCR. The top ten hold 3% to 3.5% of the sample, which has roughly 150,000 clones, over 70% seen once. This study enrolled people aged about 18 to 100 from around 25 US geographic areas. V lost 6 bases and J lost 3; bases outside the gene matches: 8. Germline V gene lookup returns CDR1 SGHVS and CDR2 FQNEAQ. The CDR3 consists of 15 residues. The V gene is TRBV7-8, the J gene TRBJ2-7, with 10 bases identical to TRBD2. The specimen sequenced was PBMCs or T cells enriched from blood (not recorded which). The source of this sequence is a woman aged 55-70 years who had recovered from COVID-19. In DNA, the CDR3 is TGTGCCAGCAGTTCAGGACTAGCGGCTAACTACGAGCAGTACTTC. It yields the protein CASSSGLAANYEQYF.